The rows below give T cell receptor beta chains drawn from one sample of a study of identical twins. Via MiXCR, TCRdb re-called the 5' RACE reads, giving one row per CDR3 protein. The sample records around 650,000 distinct CDR3 sequences, around 7.4% being singletons. The same data also contributed to another study, on yellow fever vaccine responses in identical twins.

The sample comprised PBMCs. The receptors come from a woman in her late teens or twenties in good health. Each CDR3 is given with its conserved first and last residue. A D gene is named only where the DNA matches it firmly. Size tells how often a clone was seen (once, few, many) or the class of an expanded clone, and some rows leave it out.

few	15	TRBV6-1	TRBJ2-1	TRBD2	TGTGCCAGCAGTGAAGCTGGGACTAGCTTCCATGAGCAGTTCTTC	CASSEAGTSFHEQFF
NA	15	TRBV6-1	TRBJ1-3	NA	TGTGCCAGCAGTGCCGGGCGGAGCTCTGGAAACACCATATATTTT	CASSAGRSSGNTIYF
many	12	TRBV12-5	TRBJ2-1	TRBD1	TGTGCTAGTGCCTGGACAGGGTTTGAGCAGTTCTTC	CASAWTGFEQFF
NA	16	TRBV4-1	TRBJ2-2	NA	TGCGCCAGCAGCCAAGCCGCAGGGTCGAACACCGGGGAGCTGTTTTTT	CASSQAAGSNTGELFF
few	16	TRBV5-1	TRBJ2-7	NA	TGCGCCAGCAGCTTGGATGTGAGTAGCGGATCCTACGAGCAGTACTTC	CASSLDVSSGSYEQYF
few	14	TRBV15	TRBJ1-1	NA	TGTGCCACCAGCAGAGATCTGACGGAGTCGGGAGCTTTCTTT	CATSRDLTESGAFF
many	17	TRBV2	TRBJ1-4	NA	TGTGCCAGCAGTGAAGCCCTCTCTGGTGCAACTAATGAAAAACTGTTTTTT	CASSEALSGATNEKLFF
NA	15	TRBV3-1	TRBJ1-1	NA	TGTGCCAGCAGCCTTGATATGACGGGAAACACTGAAGCTTTCTTT	CASSLDMTGNTEAFF
few	15	TRBV14	TRBJ1-2	TRBD1	TGTGCCAGCAGACCGACAGGGGATTTGGTGAATGGCTACACCTTC	CASRPTGDLVNGYTF
many	13	TRBV7-7	TRBJ2-3	NA	TGTACCGTGGGCAGGGGAAGCACAGATACGCAGTATTTT	CTVGRGSTDTQYF
few	15	TRBV9	TRBJ2-2	NA	TGTGCCAGCAGCGTAGAAGTTATCCTTACCGGGGAGCTGTTTTTT	CASSVEVILTGELFF
many	16	TRBV12-3/TRBV12-4	TRBJ2-4	TRBD1	TGTGCCAGCAGTCAGACAGGGGGCCAACGCAAAAACATTCAGTACTTC	CASSQTGGQRKNIQYF
many	14	TRBV29-1	TRBJ1-3	NA	TGCAGCGTTGAACAGGAACGCTCTGGAAACACCATATATTTT	CSVEQERSGNTIYF
few	16	TRBV20-1	TRBJ2-2	NA	TGCAGTGCTAGAGATCCGGGGGCTTGGGACACCGGGGAGCTGTTTTTT	CSARDPGAWDTGELFF
many	14	TRBV12-3/TRBV12-4	TRBJ2-3	NA	TGTGCCAGCAGGCTAGACAGTTTATCAGATACGCAGTATTTT	CASRLDSLSDTQYF
many	14	TRBV5-1	TRBJ1-1	NA	TGCGCCAGCAGCTTGTTGCCATCGAACACTGAAGCTTTCTTT	CASSLLPSNTEAFF
many	14	TRBV10-3	TRBJ2-2	NA	TGTGCCATCAATGGCAGGGGAGCCACCGGGGAGCTGTTTTTT	CAINGRGATGELFF
many	11	TRBV6-2/TRBV6-3	TRBJ1-1	NA	TGTGCCAGCAGTCTCGGACGGGGAGCTTTCTTT	CASSLGRGAFF
NA	16	TRBV10-3	TRBJ2-5	NA	TGTGCCATCAGTGAGTCGAGAAACAAGTACCAAGAGACCCAGTACTTC	CAISESRNKYQETQYF
many	15	TRBV6-1	TRBJ1-1	TRBD1	TGTGCCAGCAGCACCAGGGGGAAGGGGGCAACTGAAGCTTTCTTT	CASSTRGKGATEAFF
many	15	TRBV5-6	TRBJ2-7	NA	TGTGCCAGCAGCTTGTTGGGGGATGGATCCTACGAGCAGTACTTC	CASSLLGDGSYEQYF
NA	11	TRBV20-1	TRBJ2-1	NA	TGCAGTGCGGTCCCCGACAATGAGCAGTTCTTC	CSAVPDNEQFF
few	12	TRBV6-5	TRBJ2-5	TRBD1	TGTGCCAGCAGCCAGGGGGCTCAGACCCAGTACTTC	CASSQGAQTQYF
few	14	TRBV20-1	TRBJ2-2	NA	TGCAGTGCTGTCAGGGGAAAGAACACCGGGGAGCTGTTTTTT	CSAVRGKNTGELFF
NA	15	TRBV12-3/TRBV12-4	TRBJ1-5	TRBD1	TGTGCCAGCAGTTTTTCGGGACAGGGTTTTCAGCCCCAGCATTTT	CASSFSGQGFQPQHF
NA	16	TRBV5-1	TRBJ2-3	NA	TGCGCCAGCAGCTTGGTTTCCAGGAGTGGGGCAGATACGCAGTATTTT	CASSLVSRSGADTQYF
NA	16	TRBV20-1	TRBJ2-7	TRBD1	TGCAGTGCCACCCTGACCGGGACAGAACTTACCTACGAGCAGTACTTC	CSATLTGTELTYEQYF
few	12	TRBV5-1	TRBJ1-5	NA	TGCGCCAGCAGCTTGACAGGCCAGCCCCAGCATTTT	CASSLTGQPQHF
NA	13	TRBV29-1	TRBJ2-5	NA	TGCAGCGTTTACGGAGACAGACAAGAGACCCAGTACTTC	CSVYGDRQETQYF
NA	14	TRBV20-1	TRBJ2-3	NA	TGCAGTGCTACCCGGGGGGCCGGCACAGATACGCAGTATTTT	CSATRGAGTDTQYF
few	16	TRBV12-3/TRBV12-4	TRBJ2-3	TRBD1	TGTGCCAGCAGCCCGGCTAGGACAGGGAGAACAGATACGCAGTATTTT	CASSPARTGRTDTQYF
few	17	TRBV6-5	TRBJ2-2	TRBD2	TGTGCCAGCAGTTACCTGACTAGCGGGAGAGGTACCGGGGAGCTGTTTTTT	CASSYLTSGRGTGELFF
NA	14	TRBV20-1	TRBJ1-6	TRBD1	TGCAGTGCTAGAGGACAGGGGGGGAATTCACCCCTCCACTTT	CSARGQGGNSPLHF
few	15	TRBV10-3	TRBJ2-7	TRBD2	TGTGCCATCAGTGAGAAAGAGGGAGGGATCTACGAGCAGTACTTC	CAISEKEGGIYEQYF
NA	14	TRBV3-1	TRBJ2-2	NA	TGTGCCAGCAGCCAAGGTTCCCTAGGCCGGGAGCTGTTTTTT	CASSQGSLGRELFF
NA	15	TRBV7-9	TRBJ2-1	NA	TGTGCCAGCAGCTCCGCCTCAGGGGCCTACAATGAGCAGTTCTTC	CASSSASGAYNEQFF
many	16	TRBV5-1	TRBJ1-3	NA	TGCGCCAGCAGCTTGGGAGCAGGGGATGGTGGAAACACCATATATTTT	CASSLGAGDGGNTIYF
NA	15	TRBV6-1	TRBJ1-5	TRBD1	TGTGCCAGCAGGACGACAGGGAATAGCAATCAGCCCCAGCATTTT	CASRTTGNSNQPQHF
NA	14	TRBV15	TRBJ2-1	NA	TGTGCCACCAGCAGGTCGCAGGCCTACAATGAGCAGTTCTTC	CATSRSQAYNEQFF
many	14	TRBV20-1	TRBJ2-7	NA	TGCAGTGCCAGACCCGCTGGTACCGTCTACGAGCAGTACTTC	CSARPAGTVYEQYF
NA	11	TRBV20-1	TRBJ2-1	NA	TGCAGTGCTCCCTTCCACAATGAGCAGTTCTTC	CSAPFHNEQFF
NA	15	TRBV5-1	TRBJ1-2	TRBD1	TGCGCCAGCAGCTTGGAGGTCAGGGGGCGCGGTGGCTACACCTTC	CASSLEVRGRGGYTF
NA	15	TRBV29-1	TRBJ2-3	TRBD2	TGCAGCGTTAGGACTAGCGGGGGGGACACAGATACGCAGTATTTT	CSVRTSGGDTDTQYF
many	18	TRBV14	TRBJ2-2	NA	TGTGCCAGCAGCCATGGTTCACAGGGAGTCGTTAGGACCGGGGAGCTGTTTTTT	CASSHGSQGVVRTGELFF
few	16	TRBV6-5	TRBJ2-1	NA	TGTGCCAGCAGTTACTCCCCCGGGGGATCCTACAATGAGCAGTTCTTC	CASSYSPGGSYNEQFF
many	15	TRBV6-2/TRBV6-3	TRBJ2-3	NA	TGTGCCACAAGATATAGCGTCCTTAGCACAGATACGCAGTATTTT	CATRYSVLSTDTQYF
many	17	TRBV24-1	TRBJ2-1	TRBD2	TGTGCCACCAGTAACCCCGGGACTAGCGGGAGGGGCAATGAGCAGTTCTTC	CATSNPGTSGRGNEQFF
few	14	TRBV14	TRBJ2-2	NA	TGTGCCAGCAGCCAAGCCACTAGCACCGGGGAGCTGTTTTTT	CASSQATSTGELFF
few	15	TRBV7-2	TRBJ2-1	TRBD2	TGTGCCAGCAGCATGAGCGGGACTTCCTACAATGAGCAGTTCTTC	CASSMSGTSYNEQFF